The 29 T cell receptor beta chains listed next were all sequenced from one sample in a study of T cells after yellow fever vaccination. TCRdb passed the 5' RACE reads through MiXCR, listing each CDR3 protein once. The table has roughly 4,600 distinct CDR3 sequences, roughly 8% seen once. The material sequenced was PBMCs, either bulk or a sorted T-cell subset (CD4+, CD8+, memory, or dextramer-sorted; not recorded which), taken about 41 days after the first yellow fever vaccination. Every receptor here comes from a man aged 18-30 years who received the YFV17D yellow fever vaccine.

This rearrangement joins TRBV7-9 to TRBJ2-1, with D unclear. The CDR3 runs to 14 residues. CDR1 and CDR2 (germline): SEHNR, FQNEAQ (reference sequence). V was pared by 10 bases and J by 6 bases, with 19 bases between. The CDR3 DNA follows: TGTGCCATGGGCCCCGAGCTACGGCGCAATGAGCAGTTCTTC. It encodes CAMGPELRRNEQFF.

This clonotype showed up many times. The chain employs TRBV5-6 and TRBJ2-7, with D tentatively TRBD2 (6 bases). The V and J ends lost 2 bases and 3 bases respectively, with 15 bases between them. The CDR3 length is 15 residues. The germline V gene has CDR1 SGHDT and CDR2 YYEEEE. CDR3 DNA sequence: TGTGCCAGCAGCTTCCGGGGGTCCTATAACTACGAGCAGTACGTC. Its translation is CASSFRGSYNYEQYV.

This clonotype was recorded at least ten times. The gene calls are TRBV11-2 and TRBJ1-1; D ambiguous. Trimming took 5 bases from V and 0 from J, leaving 13 bases between them. Germline V CDR1 and CDR2: SGHAT, FQNNGV. The CDR3 is 15 amino acids. The CDR3 DNA reads as TGTGCCAGCAGCCACGGTGGGCGAGTGAACACTGAAGCTTTCTTT. It yields the protein CASSHGGRVNTEAFF.

This clonotype has a handful of counts. A much larger clone is a single base away; this may be a read error. The chain couples TRBV20-1 to TRBJ1-1, with 7 nucleotides matching TRBD1. This CDR3 is 11 amino acids long. Germline assignment: CDR1 DFQATT and CDR2 SNEGSKA (reference sequence). CDR3 region: CRARGTDEAFF. CDR3 nucleotides: TGCCGTGCTAGAGGGACAGACGAAGCTTTCTTT.

The table lists this clonotype with many counts. The CDR3 sequence is CASSGGQGYGYTF. In DNA, the CDR3 is TGTGCCAGCAGTGGGGGACAGGGCTATGGCTACACCTTC. The gene calls are TRBV6-1 and TRBJ1-2, with TRBD1 matching 9 bases. The CDR3 consists of 13 residues. With 4 bases clipped from V and 4 bases from J, the junction kept 1 base outside the gene matches. Looked up from germline, CDR1 is MNHNS and CDR2 is SASEGT.

This clonotype was found many times. This chain links TRBV12-3 or TRBV12-4 with TRBJ2-7; D gene uncertain. The V end was cut by 1 base, the J end by 7 bases, with 11 bases between. The CDR3 sequence is 13 residues long. CDR3: CASSLDAQGEQYF. The DNA of the CDR3 is TGTGCCAGCAGTTTAGACGCCCAAGGGGAGCAGTACTTC.

At least ten counts were recorded for this clonotype. The chain couples TRBV27 to TRBJ1-1; D remains ambiguous. The V gene lost 5 bases and the J gene lost 8 bases, with 15 bases spanning the gap. Germline CDR1 and CDR2: MNHEY and SMNVEV (reference sequence). This CDR3 is built from 13 residues. For the CDR3, the DNA is TGTGCCAGCAGTCGCCCCGGGCCGGGGGAAGCTTTCTTT. Amino acid sequence: CASSRPGPGEAFF.

This clonotype was counted many times. The gene calls are TRBV7-2 and TRBJ2-5; D gene ambiguous. The CDR3 runs to 12 residues. V was shortened by 3 bases and J by 5 bases, with 7 bases between the two germline ends. In germline, CDR1 is SGHTA, CDR2 FQGNSA. The CDR3 DNA reads as TGTGCCAGCAGCTTGCTGGAGGAGACCCAGTACTTC. Amino acids: CASSLLEETQYF.

The table lists this clonotype with many counts. The gene calls are TRBV15 and TRBJ2-7; tentatively, D is TRBD1 (5 bases). Germline CDR1 LNHNV, CDR2 YYDKDF (reference sequence). Trimming cost V 1 base and J 2 bases, with 9 bases left between them. This CDR3 region has 14 residues. CDR3 residues: CATSRGQRTYEQYF. The CDR3 DNA reads TGTGCCACCAGCAGAGGACAGAGAACCTACGAGCAGTACTTC.

This clonotype has ten or more counts. The rearrangement uses TRBV2 and TRBJ2-5; D not resolved. V shed 4 bases and J shed 3 bases, with 15 bases lying between them. The germline V gene has CDR1 SNHLY and CDR2 FYNNEI. This CDR3 comprises 15 residues. CDR3 in amino acids: CASSVSSRLEETQYF. The CDR3 nucleotides are TGTGCCAGCAGTGTATCGTCCAGGCTGGAAGAGACCCAGTACTTC.

This clonotype has ten or more counts. The rearrangement uses TRBV5-1 and TRBJ2-3; 8 bases align to TRBD1. The length of the CDR3 is 17 residues. J gave up 1 base and V 2 bases, and 9 bases lay outside the gene matches. Looked up from germline, CDR1 is SGHRS and CDR2 is YFSETQ. The CDR3 DNA reads as TGCGCCAGCAGCTTCCTGCGGACAGGGTCGGGCACAGATACGCAGTATTTT. Translating gives CASSFLRTGSGTDTQYF.

The table lists this clonotype with many counts. This sequence joins TRBV15 and TRBJ2-1; no clear D. The CDR3 consists of 13 residues. Trimming took 0 bases from V and 10 from J, leaving 10 bases between them. Germline V gene lookup returns CDR1 LNHNV and CDR2 YYDKDF (reference sequence). The CDR3 is CATSRDGFREQFF. DNA of the CDR3: TGTGCCACCAGCAGAGATGGGTTTCGGGAGCAGTTCTTC.

This clonotype was seen at least ten times. This chain joins TRBV12-3 or TRBV12-4 and TRBJ1-1, with 7 bases identical to TRBD1. The CDR3 totals 15 residues. The junction had 11 bases not matched to a gene; V was cut back by 5 bases and J by 5 bases. The CDR3 DNA is TGTGCCAGCAGTAACAGGGGATTGGTATGGACTGAAGCTTTCTTT. Amino acids: CASSNRGLVWTEAFF.

This clonotype came up many times. The genes are TRBV7-2 and TRBJ1-5; tentative D call: TRBD1 (6 bases). The length of the CDR3 is 16 residues. Germline V lookup: CDR1 SGHTA, CDR2 FQGNSA. The ends were cut back, 5 bases at V and 3 bases at J, with 17 bases in the middle. The CDR3, as DNA: TGTGCCAGCAGCCCACAGGGCTGGGGTTACAATCAGCCCCAGCATTTT. Translated: CASSPQGWGYNQPQHF.

This clonotype has at least ten counts. V usage is TRBV5-1 and J usage is TRBJ2-7; D remains unclear. V lost 0 bases and J lost 4, with 20 bases in between. There are 17 residues in the CDR3. Germline V gene data show CDR1 as SGHRS and CDR2 as YFSETQ. The CDR3 DNA sequence: TGCGCCAGCAGCTTGGTCATAGGGTCATATCGGACGTACGAGCAGTACTTC. Protein product: CASSLVIGSYRTYEQYF.

The table lists this clonotype with a few counts. The J gene is TRBJ1-6, the V gene TRBV7-9, with D unclear. Germline CDR1 and CDR2: SEHNR and FQNEAQ (reference sequence). V was shortened by 5 bases and J by 19 bases, with 15 bases between the two germline ends. This CDR3 has 11 amino acids. The CDR3 reads CASSPRTALHF. Here the CDR3 DNA reads TGTGCCAGCAGCCCTCGGACCGCTTTGCACTTT.

In this sample, this clonotype turned up many times. The chain couples TRBV18 to TRBJ2-7, with 7 bases that match TRBD1. CDR1 is KGHSH, CDR2 LQKENI, per germline. V lost 1 base and J lost 2; bases outside the gene matches: 2. The CDR3 runs 14 residues. CDR3 coding DNA: TGTGCCAGCTCACCACGACAGGGCACCTACGAGCAGTACGTC. Its translation is CASSPRQGTYEQYV.

This clonotype was detected ten times or more. V is TRBV10-3 and J is TRBJ1-1; D perhaps matches TRBD1 (6 bases). V was cut by 4 bases and J by 1 base, with 16 bases left in between. Germline V gives CDR1 ENHRY, CDR2 SYGVKD. This CDR3 region has 16 residues. CDR3 sequence: CAISGKGGHWNTEAFF. The CDR3 region has the DNA TGTGCCATCAGTGGGAAGGGGGGACACTGGAACACTGAAGCTTTCTTT.

This clonotype was observed at least ten times. The rearrangement joins TRBV2 to TRBJ2-2, with 10 positions matching TRBD2. J gave up 6 bases and V 10 bases, and 11 bases lay outside the gene matches. Germline V gene data show CDR1 as SNHLY and CDR2 as FYNNEI. CDR3 length: 15 residues. The CDR3 bases are TGTGCCACAACAACTAGCGGGGAAAGGGCCGGGGAGCTGTTTTTT. The encoded protein is CATTTSGERAGELFF.

This sequence joins TRBV11-3 and TRBJ2-1; D possibly corresponds to TRBD2 (7 bases). The CDR3 runs 17 residues. V was cut by 4 bases and J by 2 bases, with 18 bases left in between. The germline V gene has CDR1 SGHNT and CDR2 YENEEA. The CDR3: CASSSPRGAAPYNEQFF. CDR3 DNA: TGTGCCAGCAGCTCCCCCCGGGGGGCCGCCCCCTACAATGAGCAGTTCTTC.

This clonotype came up many times. The chain has TRBV7-3 and TRBJ1-6; TRBD1 might be the D (5 bases). This CDR3 contains 13 residues. V lost 3 bases and J lost 9, with 9 bases in between. Per germline, CDR1 SGHTA and CDR2 FQGTGA. CDR3 DNA sequence: TGTGCCAGCAGCTTGGCCGGGGGTTCACCCCTCCACTTT. It codes for CASSLAGGSPLHF.

This clonotype was picked up many times. The CDR3 protein is CASSLVWENTGELFF. DNA for the CDR3: TGCGCCAGCAGCTTAGTTTGGGAGAACACCGGGGAGCTGTTTTTT. This chain links TRBV5-1 with TRBJ2-2; D call uncertain. Trimming stripped 2 bases from V and 1 base from J, with 9 bases between. The CDR3 has 15 amino acids. Germline V gives CDR1 SGHRS, CDR2 YFSETQ.

This clonotype has a count of ten or more. The gene calls are TRBV10-3 and TRBJ2-7, with D uncertain. The CDR3 totals 13 residues. Trimming pared 3 bases from V and 3 bases from J, leaving 9 bases between. The germline V gene has CDR1 ENHRY and CDR2 SYGVKD. The CDR3 nucleotides are TGTGCCATCAGTGAAGGCAGAGGCTACGAGCAGTACGTC. Protein: CAISEGRGYEQYV.

This clonotype was observed at least ten times. This chain links TRBV6-1 with TRBJ2-3; 7 bases are a match to TRBD1. V lost 6 bases, J lost 4 bases, and 7 bases stayed unmatched. Germline V gene sequence: CDR1 MNHNS, CDR2 SASEGT. CDR3 length: 14 amino acids. The CDR3 coding sequence is TGTGCCAGCAGACTCAGGGGGTTTTCAGATACGCAGTATTTT. Translation gives CASRLRGFSDTQYF.

This clonotype occurred a few times. The genes are TRBV5-6 and TRBJ2-1; D possibly uses TRBD1 or TRBD2 (5 bases each). CDR3 length equals 14 residues. Germline loops: CDR1 SGHDT, CDR2 YYEEEE. V shed 9 bases and J shed 5 bases, with 18 bases lying between them. The CDR3 reads CAMGPEGRHNEQFF. The CDR3 region has the DNA TGTGCCATGGGCCCCGAGGGACGGCACAATGAGCAGTTCTTC.

This clonotype was observed many times. The chain has TRBV5-1 and TRBJ1-4; 9 positions match TRBD1. The germline CDR1 and CDR2 sequences are SGHRS and YFSETQ. The CDR3 has 16 amino acids. Losses at the gene ends were 4 bases for V and 6 bases for J; bases not matched to a gene: 10. The CDR3 nucleotides are TGCGCCAGCAGCGCTCGGCCGGGACAGGGAGATGAAAAACTGTTTTTT. Protein product: CASSARPGQGDEKLFF.

This clonotype appeared many times. The CDR3 is CASSERASWGNEQFF. The CDR3 DNA reads as TGTGCCAGCAGTGAACGGGCTAGTTGGGGGAATGAGCAGTTCTTC. This sequence joins TRBV25-1 and TRBJ2-1; either TRBD1 or TRBD2 may fit D (5 bases each). Germline V gene data show CDR1 as MGHDK and CDR2 as SYGVNS. The V end was cut by 2 bases, the J end by 7 bases, with 15 bases between. This CDR3 is 15 amino acids long.

This clonotype occurred many times. The V gene is TRBV7-9, the J gene TRBJ1-1; D possibly corresponds to TRBD1 (5 bases). There are 15 residues in the CDR3. Germline values: CDR1 SEHNR, CDR2 FQNEAQ (reference sequence). Trimming removed 3 bases from V and 0 bases from J, with 11 bases in between. The CDR3, as DNA: TGTGCCAGCAGCTTCGAGGGGTTCATGAACACTGAAGCTTTCTTT. Translated, it gives CASSFEGFMNTEAFF.

This clonotype was detected many times. The chain recombines TRBV7-2 with TRBJ2-1; a weak D match, TRBD2 (6 bases). V was clipped by 3 bases and J by 7 bases, with 13 bases between them. Germline V CDR1 and CDR2: SGHTA, FQGNSA. The CDR3 contains 14 residues. DNA of the CDR3: TGTGCCAGCAGCTTCGCGGGGCGGGTGAATGAGCAGTTCTTC. Encoded protein: CASSFAGRVNEQFF.